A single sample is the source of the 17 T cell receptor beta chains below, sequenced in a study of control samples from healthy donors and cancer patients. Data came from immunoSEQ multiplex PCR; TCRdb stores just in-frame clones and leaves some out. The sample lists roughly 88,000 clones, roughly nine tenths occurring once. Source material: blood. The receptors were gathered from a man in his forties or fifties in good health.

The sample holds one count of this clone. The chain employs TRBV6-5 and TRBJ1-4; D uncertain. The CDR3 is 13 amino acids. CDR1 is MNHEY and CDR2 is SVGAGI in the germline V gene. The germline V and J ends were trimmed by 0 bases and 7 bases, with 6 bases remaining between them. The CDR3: CASSYSSAEKLFF. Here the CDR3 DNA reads TGTGCCAGCAGTTACTCTTCAGCTGAAAAACTGTTTTTT.

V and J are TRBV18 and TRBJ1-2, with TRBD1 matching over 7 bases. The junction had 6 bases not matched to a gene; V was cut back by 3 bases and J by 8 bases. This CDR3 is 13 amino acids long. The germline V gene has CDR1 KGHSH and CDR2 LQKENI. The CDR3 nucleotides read TGTGCCAGCTCACCTGACAGGGTAAACGGCTACACCTTC. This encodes CASSPDRVNGYTF. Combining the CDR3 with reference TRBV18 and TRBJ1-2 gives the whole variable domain NAGVMQNPRHLVRRRGQEARLRCSPMKGHSHVYWYRQLPEEGLKFMVYLQKENIIDESGMPKERFSAEFPKEGPSILRIQQVVRGDSAAYFCASSPDRVNGYTFGSGTRLTVV.

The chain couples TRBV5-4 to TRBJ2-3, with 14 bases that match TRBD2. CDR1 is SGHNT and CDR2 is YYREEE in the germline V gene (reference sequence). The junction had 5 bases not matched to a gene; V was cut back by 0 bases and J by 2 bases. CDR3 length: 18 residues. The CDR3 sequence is CASSLGWTSGGLTDTQYF. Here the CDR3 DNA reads TGTGCCAGCAGCTTGGGTTGGACTAGCGGGGGGCTCACAGATACGCAGTATTTT.

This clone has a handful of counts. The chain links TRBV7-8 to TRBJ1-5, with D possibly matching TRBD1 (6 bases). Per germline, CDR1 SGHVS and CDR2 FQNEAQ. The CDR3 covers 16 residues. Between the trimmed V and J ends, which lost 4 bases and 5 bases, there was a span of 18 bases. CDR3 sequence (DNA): TGTGCCAGCAGCTCCTACGGCGGGACACTGGATCAGCCCCAGCATTTT. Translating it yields CASSSYGGTLDQPQHF.

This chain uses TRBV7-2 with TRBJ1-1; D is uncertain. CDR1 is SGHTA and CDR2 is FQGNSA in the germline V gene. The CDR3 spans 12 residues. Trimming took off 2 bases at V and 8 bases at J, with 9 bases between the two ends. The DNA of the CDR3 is TGTGCCAGCAGCTTACGAGACTGGGAAGCTTTCTTT. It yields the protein CASSLRDWEAFF.

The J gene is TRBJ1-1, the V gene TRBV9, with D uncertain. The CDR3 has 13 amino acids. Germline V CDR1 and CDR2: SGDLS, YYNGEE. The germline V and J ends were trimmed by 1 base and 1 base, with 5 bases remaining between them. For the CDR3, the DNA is TGTGCCAGCAGCGTAATCGGGAACACTGAAGCTTTCTTT. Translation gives CASSVIGNTEAFF.

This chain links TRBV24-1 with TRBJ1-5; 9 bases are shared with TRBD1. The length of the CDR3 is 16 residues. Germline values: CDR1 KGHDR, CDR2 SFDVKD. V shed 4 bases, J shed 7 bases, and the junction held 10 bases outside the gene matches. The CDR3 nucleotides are TGTGCCACCAGTGAGGGCCGACAGGGGGTCGGCCAGCCCCAGCATTTT. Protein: CATSEGRQGVGQPQHF.

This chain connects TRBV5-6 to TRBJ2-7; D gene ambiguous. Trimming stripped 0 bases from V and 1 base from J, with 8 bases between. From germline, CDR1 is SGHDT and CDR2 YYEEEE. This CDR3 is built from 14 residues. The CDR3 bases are TGTGCCAGCAGCTTGGGGGTGTCTTCCTACGAGCAGTACTTC. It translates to CASSLGVSSYEQYF.

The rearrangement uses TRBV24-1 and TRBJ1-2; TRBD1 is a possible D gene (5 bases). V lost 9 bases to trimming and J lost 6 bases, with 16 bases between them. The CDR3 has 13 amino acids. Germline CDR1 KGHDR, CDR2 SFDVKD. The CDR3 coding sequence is TGTGCCACCGCCATCGGGGGGGATAATGGCTACACCTTC. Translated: CATAIGGDNGYTF.

The chain's CDR3 is CASRPQDPGGYTF. Written as DNA, the CDR3 is TGTGCCAGCAGGCCACAGGATCCGGGGGGCTACACCTTC. The chain has TRBV2 and TRBJ1-2; perhaps TRBD1 as D (5 bases). V was shortened by 6 bases and J by 8 bases, with 16 bases between the two germline ends. This CDR3 has 13 amino acids. Germline lookup yields CDR1 SNHLY and CDR2 FYNNEI.

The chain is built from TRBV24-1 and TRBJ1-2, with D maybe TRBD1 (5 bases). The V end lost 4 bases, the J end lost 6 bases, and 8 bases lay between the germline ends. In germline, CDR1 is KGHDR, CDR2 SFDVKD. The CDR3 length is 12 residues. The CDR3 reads CATSDWGNGYTF. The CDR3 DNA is TGTGCCACCAGTGACTGGGGGAATGGCTACACCTTC.

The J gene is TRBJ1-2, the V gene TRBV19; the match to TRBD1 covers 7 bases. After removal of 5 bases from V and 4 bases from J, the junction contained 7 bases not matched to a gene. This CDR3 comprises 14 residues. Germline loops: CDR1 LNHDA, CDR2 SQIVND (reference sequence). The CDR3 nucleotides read TGTGCCAGTAGTTCAAGACAGGGAGGCTATGGCTACACCTTC. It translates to CASSSRQGGYGYTF.

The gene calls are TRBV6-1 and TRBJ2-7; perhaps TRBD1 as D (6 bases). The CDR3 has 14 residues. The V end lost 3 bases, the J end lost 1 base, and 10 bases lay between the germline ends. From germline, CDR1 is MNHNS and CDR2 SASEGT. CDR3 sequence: CASSESRGSYEQYF. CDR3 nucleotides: TGTGCCAGCAGTGAGTCCAGGGGATCCTACGAGCAGTACTTC.

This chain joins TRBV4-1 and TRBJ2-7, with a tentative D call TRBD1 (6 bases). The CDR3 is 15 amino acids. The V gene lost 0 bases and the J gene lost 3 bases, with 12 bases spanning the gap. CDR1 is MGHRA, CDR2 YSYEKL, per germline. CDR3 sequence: CASSQDVAGDYEQYF. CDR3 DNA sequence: TGCGCCAGCAGCCAAGATGTAGCAGGGGACTACGAGCAGTACTTC.

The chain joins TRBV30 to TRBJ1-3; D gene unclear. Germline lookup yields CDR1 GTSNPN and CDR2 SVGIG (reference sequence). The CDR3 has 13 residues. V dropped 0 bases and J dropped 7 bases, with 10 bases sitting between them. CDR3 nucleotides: TGTGCCTGGAGTGTAGGAGGAGGCAACACCATATATTTT. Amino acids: CAWSVGGGNTIYF. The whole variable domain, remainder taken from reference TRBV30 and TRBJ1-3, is SQTIHQWPATLVQPVGSPLSLECTVEGTSNPNLYWYRQAAGRGLQLLFYSVGIGQISSEVPQNLSASRPQDRQFILSSKKLLLSDSGFYLCAWSVGGGNTIYFGEGSWLTVV.

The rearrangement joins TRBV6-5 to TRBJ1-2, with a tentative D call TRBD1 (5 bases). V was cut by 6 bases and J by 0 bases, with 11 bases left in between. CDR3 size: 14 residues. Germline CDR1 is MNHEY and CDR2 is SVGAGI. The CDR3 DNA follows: TGTGCCAGCAGCATGACAGCTACTAACTATGGCTACACCTTC. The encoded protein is CASSMTATNYGYTF.

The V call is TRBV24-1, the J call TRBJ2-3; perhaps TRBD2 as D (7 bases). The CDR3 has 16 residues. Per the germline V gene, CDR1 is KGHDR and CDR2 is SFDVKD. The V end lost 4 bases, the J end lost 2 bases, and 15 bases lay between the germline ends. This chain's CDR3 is CATSDPQGLTTDTQYF. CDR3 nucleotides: TGTGCCACCAGTGACCCACAGGGACTAACCACAGATACGCAGTATTTT.